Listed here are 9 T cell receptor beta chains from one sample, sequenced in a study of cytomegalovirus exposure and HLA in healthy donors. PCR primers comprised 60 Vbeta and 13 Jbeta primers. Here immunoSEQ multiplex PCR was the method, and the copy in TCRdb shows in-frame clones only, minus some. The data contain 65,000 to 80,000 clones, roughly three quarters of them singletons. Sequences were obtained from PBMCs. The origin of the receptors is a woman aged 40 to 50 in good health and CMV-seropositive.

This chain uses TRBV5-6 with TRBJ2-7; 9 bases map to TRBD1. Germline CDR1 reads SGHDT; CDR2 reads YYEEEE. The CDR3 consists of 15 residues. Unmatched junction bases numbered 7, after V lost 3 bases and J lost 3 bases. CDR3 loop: CASSSGTGSFYEQYF. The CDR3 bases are TGTGCCAGCAGCTCCGGGACAGGGAGTTTCTACGAGCAGTACTTC. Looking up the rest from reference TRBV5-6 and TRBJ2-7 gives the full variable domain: DAGVTQSPTHLIKTRGQQVTLRCSPKSGHDTVSWYQQALGQGPQFIFQYYEEEERQRGNFPDRFSGHQFPNYSSELNVNALLLGDSALYLCASSSGTGSFYEQYFGPGTRLTVT.

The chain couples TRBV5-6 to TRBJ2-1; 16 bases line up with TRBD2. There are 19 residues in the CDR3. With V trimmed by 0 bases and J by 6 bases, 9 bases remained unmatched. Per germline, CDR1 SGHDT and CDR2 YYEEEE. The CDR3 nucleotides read TGTGCCAGCAGCTTGGAGGGACTAGCGGGAGGGTGGGGGGCCAATGAGCAGTTCTTC. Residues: CASSLEGLAGGWGANEQFF. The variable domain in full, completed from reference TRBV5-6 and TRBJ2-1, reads DAGVTQSPTHLIKTRGQQVTLRCSPKSGHDTVSWYQQALGQGPQFIFQYYEEEERQRGNFPDRFSGHQFPNYSSELNVNALLLGDSALYLCASSLEGLAGGWGANEQFFGPGTRLTVL.

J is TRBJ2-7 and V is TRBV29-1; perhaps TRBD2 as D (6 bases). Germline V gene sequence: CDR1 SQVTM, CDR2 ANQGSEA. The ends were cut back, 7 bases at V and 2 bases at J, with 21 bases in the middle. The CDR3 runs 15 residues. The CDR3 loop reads CSATPGGQGPYEQYF. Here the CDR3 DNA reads TGCAGCGCAACCCCCGGAGGGCAGGGTCCCTACGAGCAGTACTTC.

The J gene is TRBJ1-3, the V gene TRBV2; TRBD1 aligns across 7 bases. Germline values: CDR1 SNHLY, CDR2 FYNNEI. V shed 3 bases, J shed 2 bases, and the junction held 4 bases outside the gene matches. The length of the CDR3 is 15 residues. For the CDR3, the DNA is TGTGCCAGCAGTGACTACACAGGGGCTGGAAACACCATATATTTT. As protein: CASSDYTGAGNTIYF.

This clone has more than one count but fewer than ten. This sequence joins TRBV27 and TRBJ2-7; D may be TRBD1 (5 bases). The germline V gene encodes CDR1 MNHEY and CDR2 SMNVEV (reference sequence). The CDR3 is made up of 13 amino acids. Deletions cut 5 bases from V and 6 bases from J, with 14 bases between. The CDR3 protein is CASSPRQTGEQYF. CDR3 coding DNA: TGTGCCAGCAGTCCGAGACAGACGGGCGAGCAGTACTTC.

The CDR3 sequence is CASSEDRADWETQYF. The CDR3 DNA follows: TGTGCCAGCAGTGAGGACAGGGCGGATTGGGAGACCCAGTACTTC. V gene TRBV2 combines with J gene TRBJ2-5; 8 bases are shared with TRBD1. The germline V gene has CDR1 SNHLY and CDR2 FYNNEI. The junction had 8 bases not matched to a gene; V was cut back by 3 bases and J by 5 bases. CDR3 length equals 15 residues.

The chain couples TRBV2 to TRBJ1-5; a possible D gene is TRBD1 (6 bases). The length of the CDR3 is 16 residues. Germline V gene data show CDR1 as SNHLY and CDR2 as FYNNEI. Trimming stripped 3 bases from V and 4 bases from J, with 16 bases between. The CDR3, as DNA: TGTGCCAGCAGTGAGGGCCAAGGGACACGGAATCAGCCCCAGCATTTT. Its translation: CASSEGQGTRNQPQHF. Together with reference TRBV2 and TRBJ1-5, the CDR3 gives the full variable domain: EPEVTQTPSHQVTQMGQEVILRCVPISNHLYFYWYRQILGQKVEFLVSFYNNEISEKSEIFDDQFSVERPDGSNFTLKIRSTKLEDSAMYFCASSEGQGTRNQPQHFGDGTRLSIL.

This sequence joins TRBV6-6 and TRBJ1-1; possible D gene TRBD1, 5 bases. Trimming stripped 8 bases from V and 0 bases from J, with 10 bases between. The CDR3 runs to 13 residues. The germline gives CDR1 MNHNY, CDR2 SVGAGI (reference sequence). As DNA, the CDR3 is TGTGCCAGCCACCGGGGGGTGAACACTGAAGCTTTCTTT. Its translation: CASHRGVNTEAFF.

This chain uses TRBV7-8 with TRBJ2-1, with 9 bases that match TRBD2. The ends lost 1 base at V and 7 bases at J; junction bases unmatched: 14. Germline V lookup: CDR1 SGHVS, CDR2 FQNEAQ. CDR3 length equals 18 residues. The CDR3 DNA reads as TGTGCCAGCAGCTTAGTGAGGCGGGGGACTAGCAGGCCGAATGAGCAGTTCTTC. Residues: CASSLVRRGTSRPNEQFF.